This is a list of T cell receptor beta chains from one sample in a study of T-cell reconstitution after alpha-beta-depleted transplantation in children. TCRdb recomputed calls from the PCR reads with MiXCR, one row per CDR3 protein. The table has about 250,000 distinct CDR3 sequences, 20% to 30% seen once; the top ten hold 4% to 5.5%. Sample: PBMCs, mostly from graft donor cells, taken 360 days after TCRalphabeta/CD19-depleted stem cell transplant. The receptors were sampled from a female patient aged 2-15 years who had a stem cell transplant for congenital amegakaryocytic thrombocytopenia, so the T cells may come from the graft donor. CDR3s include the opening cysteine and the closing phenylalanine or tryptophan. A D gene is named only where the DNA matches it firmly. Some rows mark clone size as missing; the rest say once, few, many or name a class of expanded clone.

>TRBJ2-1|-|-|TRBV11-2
TGTGCCAGCAGCTTAGGATCGCACGGGCTACTTAAGCAGTTCTTC
CASSLGSHGLLKQFF
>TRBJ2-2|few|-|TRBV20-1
TGCAGTGCCCCAAGCCCGTCAGGGGCCGGGGAGCTGTTTTTT
CSAPSPSGAGELFF
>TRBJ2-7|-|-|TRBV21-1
TGTGCCAGCACCGAATATGGGGAAAGAAACGAGCAGTACTTC
CASTEYGERNEQYF
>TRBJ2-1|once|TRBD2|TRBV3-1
TGTGCCAGCAGCCAAGAAGCCGGGAGGTACAATGAGCAGTTCTTC
CASSQEAGRYNEQFF
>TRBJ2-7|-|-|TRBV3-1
TGTGCCAGCAGCCACTCTTTGGGAAATACAGGCTACGAGCAGTACTTC
CASSHSLGNTGYEQYF
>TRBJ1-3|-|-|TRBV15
TGTGCCACCAGCCATACAAAAGTCTCTGGAAACACCATATATTTT
CATSHTKVSGNTIYF
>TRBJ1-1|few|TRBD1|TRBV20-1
TGCAGTGCCGGGACAGGGATTATCACTGAAGCTTTCTTT
CSAGTGIITEAFF
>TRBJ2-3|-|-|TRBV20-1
TGCAGCCTAGCCCGCACATCAGGGGATACGCAGTATTTT
CSLARTSGDTQYF
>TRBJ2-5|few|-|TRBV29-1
TGCAGCGTTGATAACCTCCAAGAGACCCAGTACTTC
CSVDNLQETQYF
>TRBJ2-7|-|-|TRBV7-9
TGTGCCAGCAGCAAAGGGAGTCCAGGCGACGAGCAGTACTTC
CASSKGSPGDEQYF
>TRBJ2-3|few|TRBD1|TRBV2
TGTGCCAGCAGCCCTGGGACAGGTAGCACAGATACGCAGTATTTT
CASSPGTGSTDTQYF
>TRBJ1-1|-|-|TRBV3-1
TGTGCCAGCAGCCAAAACCCGAGTGGGGCTGAAGCTTTCTTT
CASSQNPSGAEAFF
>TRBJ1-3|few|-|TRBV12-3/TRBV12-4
TGTGCCAGCAGGGCCGACAGGGGAAACACCATATATTTT
CASRADRGNTIYF